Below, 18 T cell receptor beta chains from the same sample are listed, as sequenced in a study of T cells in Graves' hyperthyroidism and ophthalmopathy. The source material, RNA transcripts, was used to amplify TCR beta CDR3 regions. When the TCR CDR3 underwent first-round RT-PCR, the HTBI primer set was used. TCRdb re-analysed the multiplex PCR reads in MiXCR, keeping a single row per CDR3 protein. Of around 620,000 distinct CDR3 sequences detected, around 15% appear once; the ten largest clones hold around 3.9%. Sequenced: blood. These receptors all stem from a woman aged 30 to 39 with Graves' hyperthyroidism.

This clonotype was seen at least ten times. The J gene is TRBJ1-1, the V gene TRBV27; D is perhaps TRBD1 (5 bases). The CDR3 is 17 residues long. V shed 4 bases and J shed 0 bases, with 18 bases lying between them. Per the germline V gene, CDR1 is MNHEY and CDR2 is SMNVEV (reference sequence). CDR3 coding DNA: TGTGCCAGCAGTTCAAGACAGAGAAGAGACATGAACACTGAAGCTTTCTTT. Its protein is CASSSRQRRDMNTEAFF.

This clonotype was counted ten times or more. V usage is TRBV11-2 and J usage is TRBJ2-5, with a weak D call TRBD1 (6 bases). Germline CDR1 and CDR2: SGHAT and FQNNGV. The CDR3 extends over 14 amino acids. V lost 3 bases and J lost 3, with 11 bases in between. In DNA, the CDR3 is TGTGCCAGCAGCTTTTCAGGGGTGGAAGAGACCCAGTACTTC. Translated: CASSFSGVEETQYF.

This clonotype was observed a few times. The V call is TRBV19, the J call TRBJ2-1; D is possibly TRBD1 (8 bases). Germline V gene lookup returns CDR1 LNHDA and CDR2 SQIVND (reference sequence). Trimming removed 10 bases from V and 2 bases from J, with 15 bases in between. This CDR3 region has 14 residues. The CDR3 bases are TGTGCCACTGGACAGGGAGGGGCCTACAATGAGCAGTTCTTC. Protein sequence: CATGQGGAYNEQFF.

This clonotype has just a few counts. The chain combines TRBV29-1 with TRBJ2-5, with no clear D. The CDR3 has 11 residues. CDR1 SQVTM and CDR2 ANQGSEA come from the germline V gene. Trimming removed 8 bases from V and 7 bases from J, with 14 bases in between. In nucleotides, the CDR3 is TGCAGCCCCCGGTCCGGCGGGACCCAGTACTTC. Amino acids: CSPRSGGTQYF.

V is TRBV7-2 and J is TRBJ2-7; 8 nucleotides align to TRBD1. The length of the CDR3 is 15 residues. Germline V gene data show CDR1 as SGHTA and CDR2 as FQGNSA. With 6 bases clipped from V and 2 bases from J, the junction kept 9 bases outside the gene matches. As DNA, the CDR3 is TGTGCCAGCAGGGCCGGGACAGGTATCACCTACGAGCAGTACTTC. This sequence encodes CASRAGTGITYEQYF.

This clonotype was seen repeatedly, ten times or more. Here the CDR3 reads CASTRTDNYGYTF. CDR3 nucleotide sequence: TGTGCCAGCACCCGGACTGATAACTATGGCTACACCTTC. J is TRBJ1-2 and V is TRBV2; D unresolved. This CDR3 comprises 13 residues. The germline gives CDR1 SNHLY, CDR2 FYNNEI. V lost 7 bases, J lost 1 base, and 10 bases lay in between.

The CDR3, as DNA: TGTGCCAGCAGGATGGACCGAGGCGAGCAGTACTTC. It translates to CASRMDRGEQYF. V usage is TRBV2 and J usage is TRBJ2-7, with D unclear. V was shortened by 6 bases and J by 6 bases, with 12 bases between the two germline ends. CDR1 and CDR2 from the germline V gene are SNHLY and FYNNEI. CDR3 length: 12 amino acids.

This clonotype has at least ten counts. Written as DNA, the CDR3 is TGTGCCAGCAGTAAACTACAGGGGGGAATTGGTGGCTACACCTTC. It encodes CASSKLQGGIGGYTF. The V gene is TRBV28, the J gene TRBJ1-2; the match to TRBD1 covers 8 bases. J lost 7 bases, V lost 5 bases, and 12 bases had no gene match. CDR1 is MDHEN and CDR2 is SYDVKM in the germline V gene. This CDR3 region has 15 residues.

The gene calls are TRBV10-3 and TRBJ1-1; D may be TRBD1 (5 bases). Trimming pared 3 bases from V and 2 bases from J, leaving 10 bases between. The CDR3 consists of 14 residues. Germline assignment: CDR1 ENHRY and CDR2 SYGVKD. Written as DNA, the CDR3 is TGTGCCATCAGTGAAAGGACACTTAACACTGAAGCTTTCTTT. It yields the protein CAISERTLNTEAFF.

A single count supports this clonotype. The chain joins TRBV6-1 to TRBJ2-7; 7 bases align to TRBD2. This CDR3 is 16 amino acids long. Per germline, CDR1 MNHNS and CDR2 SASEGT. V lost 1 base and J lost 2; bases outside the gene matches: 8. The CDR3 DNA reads TGTGCCAGCAGTGAAGGGGGGGGGAGCGGGGCCTACGAGCAGTACTTC. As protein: CASSEGGGSGAYEQYF.

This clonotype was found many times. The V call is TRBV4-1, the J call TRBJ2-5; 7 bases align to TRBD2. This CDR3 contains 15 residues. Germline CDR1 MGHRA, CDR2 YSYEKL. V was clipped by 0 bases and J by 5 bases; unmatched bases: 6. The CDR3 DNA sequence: TGCGCCAGCAGCCAAGAGGGGGGGGTGAGGGAGACCCAGTACTTC. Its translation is CASSQEGGVRETQYF.

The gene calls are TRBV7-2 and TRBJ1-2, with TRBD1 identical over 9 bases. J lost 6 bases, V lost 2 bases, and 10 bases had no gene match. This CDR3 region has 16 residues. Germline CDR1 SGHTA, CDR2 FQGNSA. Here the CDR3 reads CASSLSTGGGVNGYTF. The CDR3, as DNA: TGTGCCAGCAGCTTATCGACAGGGGGGGGGGTGAATGGCTACACCTTC.

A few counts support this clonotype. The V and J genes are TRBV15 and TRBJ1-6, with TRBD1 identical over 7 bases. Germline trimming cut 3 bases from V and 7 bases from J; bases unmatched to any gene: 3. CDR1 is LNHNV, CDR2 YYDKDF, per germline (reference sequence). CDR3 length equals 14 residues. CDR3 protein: CATSRAGGNSPLHF. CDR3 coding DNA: TGTGCCACCAGCAGGGCAGGGGGGAATTCACCCCTCCACTTT.

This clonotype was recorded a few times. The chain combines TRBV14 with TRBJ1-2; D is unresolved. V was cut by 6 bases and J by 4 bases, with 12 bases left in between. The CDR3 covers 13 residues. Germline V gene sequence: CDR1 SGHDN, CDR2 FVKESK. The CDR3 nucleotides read TGTGCCAGCAGTGAGACCCGGACCTATGGCTACACCTTC. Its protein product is CASSETRTYGYTF. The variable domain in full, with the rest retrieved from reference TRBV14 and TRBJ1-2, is EAGVTQFPSHSVIEKGQTVTLRCDPISGHDNLYWYRRVMGKEIKFLLHFVKESKQDESGMPNNRFLAERTGGTYSTLKVQPAELEDSGVYFCASSETRTYGYTFGSGTRLTVV.

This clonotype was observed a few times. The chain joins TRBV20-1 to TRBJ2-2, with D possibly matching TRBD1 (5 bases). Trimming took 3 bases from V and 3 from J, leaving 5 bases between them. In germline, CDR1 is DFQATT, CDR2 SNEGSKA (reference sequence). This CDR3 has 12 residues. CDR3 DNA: TGCAGTGCTAGGACAGACACCGGGGAGCTGTTTTTT. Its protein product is CSARTDTGELFF.

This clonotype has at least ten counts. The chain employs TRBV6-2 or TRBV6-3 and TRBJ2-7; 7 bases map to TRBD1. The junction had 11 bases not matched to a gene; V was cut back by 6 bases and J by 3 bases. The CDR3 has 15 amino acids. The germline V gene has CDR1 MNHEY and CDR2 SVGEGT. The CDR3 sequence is CASSQTGTAIYEQYF. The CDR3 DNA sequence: TGTGCCAGCAGCCAAACCGGGACAGCAATCTACGAGCAGTACTTC.

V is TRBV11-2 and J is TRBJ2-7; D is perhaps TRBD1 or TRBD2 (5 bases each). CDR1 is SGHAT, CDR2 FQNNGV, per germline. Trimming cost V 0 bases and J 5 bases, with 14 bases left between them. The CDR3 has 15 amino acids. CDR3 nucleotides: TGTGCCAGCAGCTTAGAAATGGGCAGGGAGCACGAGCAGTACTTC. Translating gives CASSLEMGREHEQYF.

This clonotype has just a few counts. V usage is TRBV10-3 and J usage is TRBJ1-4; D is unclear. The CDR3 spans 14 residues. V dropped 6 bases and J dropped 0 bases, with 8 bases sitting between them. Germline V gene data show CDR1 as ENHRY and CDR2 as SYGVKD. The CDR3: CAISSGTTNEKLFF. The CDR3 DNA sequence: TGTGCCATCAGCTCAGGAACAACTAATGAAAAACTGTTTTTT.